A selection of T cell receptor beta chains follows, all from one sample in a study of control samples from healthy donors and cancer patients. Clones were sequenced by immunoSEQ multiplex PCR, and TCRdb holds only the in-frame ones, with some missing. The table lists fewer than 100,000 clones, about 88% of them singletons. Specimen: blood. These receptor sequences come from a woman in her 50s in good health. CDR3s include the opening cysteine and the closing phenylalanine or tryptophan. D genes are given only for firm matches. For some rows the clone size is stated as once, few or many, or as a class when expanded; others skip it.

D | J | V | size | DNA | CDR3
NA | TRBJ1-1 | TRBV7-2 | NA | TGTGCCAGCAGCTTTTTGGCCAGGGATGACACTGAAGCTTTCTTT | CASSFLARDDTEAFF
NA | TRBJ2-7 | TRBV5-1 | NA | TGCGCCAGCAGCTTGGATGCCTACGAGCAGTACTTC | CASSLDAYEQYF
TRBD1 | TRBJ2-2 | TRBV5-4 | NA | TGTGCCAGCAGCTTACAGGGGATTGGAACCGGGGAGCTGTTTTTT | CASSLQGIGTGELFF
NA | TRBJ1-2 | TRBV6-6 | few | TGTGCCAGTTGGAGGGCAGACTATGGCTACACCTTC | CASWRADYGYTF
TRBD2 | TRBJ2-1 | TRBV6-5 | NA | TGTGCCAGCAGTTACTCTTTTACTAGCGGGGGGTCTAAGTTCTTC | CASSYSFTSGGSKFF
NA | TRBJ2-7 | TRBV5-1 | NA | TGCGCCAGCGCCGGCGAGGGGCCCTACGAGCAGTACTTC | CASAGEGPYEQYF
NA | TRBJ1-5 | TRBV6-5 | NA | TGTGCCAGCAAAAAGGTCTATAGCAATCAGCCCCAGCATTTT | CASKKVYSNQPQHF
NA | TRBJ1-5 | TRBV7-9 | NA | TGTGCCAGCAGCTTAGGGGGATCTAATAGCAATCAGCCCCAGCATTTT | CASSLGGSNSNQPQHF
NA | TRBJ2-6 | TRBV7-9 | NA | TGTGCCAGCAGCTTATCCGGGTCTGGGGCCAACGTCCTGACTTTC | CASSLSGSGANVLTF
NA | TRBJ2-1 | TRBV4-1 | NA | TGCGCCAGCAGCCAAGGGGTAGGGGGAAGAGGAGGCAATGAGCAGTTCTTC | CASSQGVGGRGGNEQFF
NA | TRBJ2-1 | TRBV12-3/TRBV12-4 | NA | TGTGCCAGCAGCCTGGACTTCGACAATGAGCAGTTCTTC | CASSLDFDNEQFF
NA | TRBJ2-7 | TRBV7-7 | NA | TGTGCCAGCAGCTTATCGAGGGTGGATGAGCAGTACTTC | CASSLSRVDEQYF
TRBD1 | TRBJ2-7 | TRBV5-1 | NA | TGCGCCAGCAGCCAAGGGACAGGGGGCTTTTTATCCTACGAGCAGTACTTC | CASSQGTGGFLSYEQYF
TRBD1 | TRBJ1-5 | TRBV2 | NA | TGTGCCAGCAGTTGGGACAGCAATAGCAATCAGCCCCAGCATTTT | CASSWDSNSNQPQHF
TRBD2 | TRBJ2-1 | TRBV30 | once | TGTGCCTGGGCTCCTATAGCGGGGGGGGAGCCGGGGTACAATGAGCAGTTCTTC | CAWAPIAGGEPGYNEQFF
NA | TRBJ2-7 | TRBV27 | NA | TGTGCCAGCAGTCTAAGCATAACCCTATACTACGAGCAGTACTTC | CASSLSITLYYEQYF
NA | TRBJ1-1 | TRBV5-6 | NA | TGTGCCAGCAGTAAGGGGGGTAGTAGGAACACTGAAGCTTTCTTT | CASSKGGSRNTEAFF
NA | TRBJ2-3 | TRBV10-3 | NA | TGTGCCATCAGCACGGACGCAGGGGGGACAGATACGCAGTATTTT | CAISTDAGGTDTQYF
TRBD1 | TRBJ1-1 | TRBV5-1 | NA | TGCGCCAGCAGCTCGGGACCGACAGGGTCTAGTGCTTTCTTT | CASSSGPTGSSAFF
NA | TRBJ1-2 | TRBV5-1 | NA | TGCGCCAGCAGCTTGGCGGCAGACTATGGCTACACCTTC | CASSLAADYGYTF
TRBD1 | TRBJ1-1 | TRBV2 | NA | TGTGCCAGCAGTGACAGGGGGCCGATCACTGAAGCTTTCTTT | CASSDRGPITEAFF
TRBD1 | TRBJ2-7 | TRBV24-1 | NA | TGTGCCACCAGTGATGGGACAGAAGGGTACGAGCAGTACTTC | CATSDGTEGYEQYF
TRBD1 | TRBJ2-7 | TRBV6-1 | NA | TGTGCCAGCAGTGTACCGGGACAGGGGGCCCTCTACGAGCAGTACTTC | CASSVPGQGALYEQYF
NA | TRBJ1-1 | TRBV6-5 | NA | TGTGCCAGTAGACGTACAGGAAATGAAGCTTTCTTT | CASRRTGNEAFF
TRBD2 | TRBJ2-7 | TRBV5-1 | NA | TGCGCCAGCAGCCACCCTAGCGGGGCTTCGGTGGGGGAGCAGTACTTC | CASSHPSGASVGEQYF
NA | TRBJ2-7 | TRBV19 | medium-sized | TGTGCCAGTAGTATACAGAACTTCTACGAGCAGTACTTC | CASSIQNFYEQYF
NA | TRBJ2-7 | TRBV6-6 | NA | TGTGCCAGCAGTTACACGGGAGATAGCTCCTACGAGCAGTACTTC | CASSYTGDSSYEQYF
TRBD2 | TRBJ2-7 | TRBV24-1 | NA | TGTGCCACCAGTGATAGTGTGTCGGGGGGTATCTACGAGCAGTACTTC | CATSDSVSGGIYEQYF
NA | TRBJ2-3 | TRBV5-8 | once | TGTGCCAGCAGCCAGGGTGGTAGCGTAGATACGCAGTATTTT | CASSQGGSVDTQYF
NA | TRBJ1-1 | TRBV7-9 | few | TGTGCCAGCAGCTTAGAACCCGGTGCGGAAGCTTTCTTT | CASSLEPGAEAFF
TRBD1 | TRBJ2-6 | TRBV10-3 | NA | TGTGCCATCAGTGACTTCGACAGGGTCGTTGGGGCCAACGTCCTGACTTTC | CAISDFDRVVGANVLTF
NA | TRBJ2-4 | TRBV27 | NA | TGTGCCAGCAGAACGGCCTTTTCGGCCAAAAACATTCAGTACTTC | CASRTAFSAKNIQYF
NA | TRBJ2-5 | TRBV18 | NA | TGTGCCAGCTCACCAAGCCGGGAGCAAGAGACCCAGTACTTC | CASSPSREQETQYF
NA | TRBJ1-6 | TRBV14 | NA | TGTGCCAGCAGCCAACAGGGGCGGGTTTCACCCCTCCACTTT | CASSQQGRVSPLHF
NA | TRBJ2-5 | TRBV5-4 | NA | TGTGCCAGCAGCTTGTCATTGTGGCAGGGGGAGACCCAGTACTTC | CASSLSLWQGETQYF
NA | TRBJ2-5 | TRBV4-1 | NA | TGCGCCAGCAGCCAAGAGCCAGGCATGTCGACCCAGTACTTC | CASSQEPGMSTQYF
NA | TRBJ1-5 | TRBV2 | NA | TGTGCCAGCAGTGCCGCTCAGAGAAATCAGCCCCAGCATTTT | CASSAAQRNQPQHF
TRBD1 | TRBJ1-2 | TRBV5-1 | NA | TGCGCCAGCAGCTTGGACCAGGGGGCGCCTTCCTTC | CASSLDQGAPSF
NA | TRBJ1-5 | TRBV28 | NA | TGTGCCAGCAGTCCTCCACAGGGATGGCAGCCCCAGCATTTT | CASSPPQGWQPQHF